This entry lists 25 T cell receptor beta chains sequenced from one sample in a study of OX40 agonist ivuxolimab in advanced cancers. TCRdb's table, derived via immunoSEQ multiplex PCR, lists solely in-frame clones and lacks some. The profile covers fewer than 90,000 clones, with about 88% appearing a single time and 0.25% to 0.3% taken by the ten largest. The source material was CD4+ or CD8+ T cells sorted from blood, sampled in a trial of the OX40 agonist ivuxolimab. Receptors originate from an adult with an advanced solid tumor such as melanoma, head and neck, liver or kidney cancer.

The rearrangement links TRBV7-2 to TRBJ2-3; 7 bases are shared with TRBD1. The CDR3 has 16 residues. The V gene end was trimmed by 6 bases and the J gene end by 2 bases; junction bases not matched to a gene: 11. Germline V gene sequence: CDR1 SGHTA, CDR2 FQGNSA. The chain's CDR3 is CASRTAGQVVTDTQYF. The DNA of the CDR3 is TGTGCCAGCAGAACAGCCGGACAGGTCGTCACAGATACGCAGTATTTT.

V usage is TRBV27 and J usage is TRBJ1-2, with TRBD1 matching over 8 bases. Germline V lookup: CDR1 MNHEY, CDR2 SMNVEV (reference sequence). V shed 2 bases and J 8 bases; nucleotides not matched to a gene: 7. This CDR3 has 14 amino acids. The CDR3 region has the DNA TGTGCCAGCAGTTTAGGACAGGGCAGATGGGGCTACACCTTC. This codes for CASSLGQGRWGYTF.

CDR3 sequence reads: CASNEGGAKNIQYF. CDR3 sequence (DNA): TGTGCCAGCAACGAAGGGGGGGCCAAAAACATTCAGTACTTC. The chain has TRBV7-2 and TRBJ2-4; D assignment may be TRBD1 or TRBD2 (6 bases each). Germline V gene lookup returns CDR1 SGHTA and CDR2 FQGNSA. The CDR3 sequence is 14 residues long. The V end lost 7 bases, the J end lost 1 base, and 11 bases lay between the germline ends. Full variable domain (missing parts from reference TRBV7-2 and TRBJ2-4): GAGVSQSPSNKVTEKGKDVELRCDPISGHTALYWYRQSLGQGLEFLIYFQGNSAPDKSGLPSDRFSAERTGGSVSTLTIQRTQQEDSAVYLCASNEGGAKNIQYFGAGTRLSVL.

The chain combines TRBV9 with TRBJ1-2; the match to TRBD1 covers 9 bases. CDR3 length equals 16 residues. Germline CDR1 is SGDLS and CDR2 is YYNGEE. With 0 bases clipped from V and 7 bases from J, the junction kept 10 bases outside the gene matches. The CDR3 sequence is CASSVGTPTGGGGYTF. The CDR3 region has the DNA TGTGCCAGCAGCGTAGGTACCCCGACAGGGGGTGGTGGCTACACCTTC.

Only a few counts were recorded for this clone. The chain couples TRBV6-5 to TRBJ2-3, with 8 bases lining up with TRBD2. Germline values: CDR1 MNHEY, CDR2 SVGAGI. The length of the CDR3 is 14 residues. V lost 6 bases and J lost 1; bases outside the gene matches: 3. In DNA, the CDR3 is TGTGCCAGCAGGACGACTAGCGGCACAGATACGCAGTATTTT. Its protein is CASRTTSGTDTQYF.

This chain joins TRBV27 and TRBJ2-5; the D call may be TRBD1 or TRBD2 (5 bases each). Germline V gene lookup returns CDR1 MNHEY and CDR2 SMNVEV (reference sequence). CDR3 length equals 14 residues. Trimming left V 4 bases short and J 5 bases short, with 14 bases between. CDR3 loop: CASSSSGRGETQYF. CDR3 DNA sequence: TGTGCCAGCAGTTCCTCGGGCCGGGGCGAGACCCAGTACTTC.

The chain has TRBV6-1 and TRBJ2-5; 7 bases are shared with TRBD1. CDR3 size: 15 residues. V shed 0 bases, J shed 1 base, and the junction held 2 bases outside the gene matches. The germline CDR1 and CDR2 sequences are MNHNS and SASEGT. This chain's CDR3 is CASSEAWDSQETQYF. The CDR3 DNA follows: TGTGCCAGCAGTGAAGCCTGGGACAGCCAAGAGACCCAGTACTTC.

CDR3 amino acids: CASSFRDNTEAFF. CDR3 coding DNA: TGTGCCAGCAGTTTCCGCGATAACACTGAAGCTTTCTTT. The rearrangement joins TRBV27 to TRBJ1-1; the D is unclear. Germline lookup yields CDR1 MNHEY and CDR2 SMNVEV (reference sequence). CDR3 size: 13 residues. The germline V and J ends were trimmed by 3 bases and 2 bases, with 7 bases remaining between them.

The V and J genes are TRBV6-5 and TRBJ1-1, with a weak D call TRBD1 (5 bases). Trimming shortened V by 6 bases and J by 0 bases, and 14 bases separated the two germline ends. Germline CDR1 is MNHEY and CDR2 is SVGAGI. The CDR3 consists of 15 residues. The DNA for the CDR3 is TGTGCCAGCAGCTACCTGACAGCCATGAACACTGAAGCTTTCTTT. Protein product: CASSYLTAMNTEAFF.

By sample share, this clone is medium-sized. The rearrangement uses TRBV7-6 and TRBJ2-7, with D uncertain. The CDR3 length is 13 residues. CDR1 is SGHVS and CDR2 is FNYEAQ in the germline V gene. The ends were cut back, 0 bases at V and 1 base at J, with 4 bases in the middle. The CDR3 DNA reads as TGTGCCAGCAGCTTAGCCGCTTCCTACGAGCAGTACTTC. Its protein product is CASSLAASYEQYF.

J is TRBJ2-5 and V is TRBV5-4, with D tentatively TRBD1 or TRBD2 (7 bases each). The germline V gene encodes CDR1 SGHNT and CDR2 YYREEE (reference sequence). The CDR3 extends over 16 amino acids. Trimming removed 1 base from V and 3 bases from J, with 16 bases in between. CDR3 DNA: TGTGCCAGCAGCTTGCCTCAGGGGGGGGGCGAAGAGACCCAGTACTTC. It is translated as CASSLPQGGGEETQYF.

J is TRBJ2-1 and V is TRBV9, with D hard to call. This CDR3 is built from 13 residues. The germline V gene has CDR1 SGDLS and CDR2 YYNGEE. The V and J ends lost 0 bases and 7 bases respectively, with 8 bases between them. The CDR3: CASSVGIRNEQFF. The DNA of the CDR3 is TGTGCCAGCAGCGTAGGAATAAGAAATGAGCAGTTCTTC. Full variable domain (rest looked up from reference TRBV9 and TRBJ2-1): DSGVTQTPKHLITATGQRVTLRCSPRSGDLSVYWYQQSLDQGLQFLIQYYNGEERAKGNILERFSAQQFPDLHSELNLSSLELGDSALYFCASSVGIRNEQFFGPGTRLTVL.

This clone has just one count. J is TRBJ2-7 and V is TRBV2; D gene unclear. Germline V CDR1 and CDR2: SNHLY, FYNNEI. This CDR3 region has 12 residues. Trimming pared 6 bases from V and 1 base from J, leaving 7 bases between. This chain's CDR3 is CASRGVSYEQYF. CDR3 coding DNA: TGTGCCAGCAGAGGAGTGTCCTACGAGCAGTACTTC.

The table lists this clone with a count of one. The chain carries TRBV5-4 and TRBJ2-1, with 7 bases lining up with TRBD1. The germline CDR1 and CDR2 sequences are SGHNT and YYREEE (reference sequence). This CDR3 has 14 amino acids. Losses at the gene ends were 0 bases for V and 9 bases for J; bases not matched to a gene: 6. CDR3 loop: CASSLGAGGGEQFF. DNA for the CDR3: TGTGCCAGCAGCTTGGGCGCAGGGGGTGGTGAGCAGTTCTTC.

V is TRBV7-9 and J is TRBJ1-1; 11 bases match TRBD1. CDR1 is SEHNR and CDR2 is FQNEAQ in the germline V gene (reference sequence). This CDR3 region has 14 residues. Trimming took 5 bases from V and 2 from J; bases not matched to a gene: 1. This CDR3 is CASSGQGANTEAFF. The CDR3 DNA sequence: TGTGCCAGCAGCGGACAGGGGGCAAACACTGAAGCTTTCTTT.

The chain links TRBV9 to TRBJ1-2; TRBD1 agrees at 10 bases. This CDR3 spans 16 amino acids. The ends lost 7 bases at V and 7 bases at J; junction bases unmatched: 16. Germline V gene sequence: CDR1 SGDLS, CDR2 YYNGEE. The CDR3 here is CASAGTGATIGSGYTF. CDR3 sequence (DNA): TGTGCCAGCGCCGGGACAGGGGCGACTATAGGGAGTGGCTACACCTTC.

CDR3 in DNA: TGTGCCAGCAGCCAAGAACCCCTCGGTGGGGATACGCAGTATTTT. Its translation: CASSQEPLGGDTQYF. V usage is TRBV4-2 and J usage is TRBJ2-3; D unresolved. From germline, CDR1 is LGHNA and CDR2 YNFKEQ. V shed 0 bases and J shed 6 bases, with 13 bases lying between them. The CDR3 length is 15 residues.

This clone was observed a handful of times. This chain joins TRBV6-1 and TRBJ1-1; D not resolved. CDR1 and CDR2 (germline): MNHNS, SASEGT. Trimming left V 7 bases short and J 3 bases short, with 12 bases between. The CDR3 length is 13 residues. The CDR3 DNA follows: TGTGCCAGCACTCTCAGGTGGGACACTGAAGCTTTCTTT. Translating gives CASTLRWDTEAFF.

The V gene is TRBV6-5, the J gene TRBJ1-1; no reliable D call. With 7 bases removed from V and 1 base from J, the gap between germline ends came to 7 bases. The germline CDR1 and CDR2 sequences are MNHEY and SVGAGI. This CDR3 region has 12 residues. The CDR3 sequence is CASTYPNTEAFF. CDR3 nucleotide sequence: TGTGCCAGCACCTACCCGAACACTGAAGCTTTCTTT.

This sequence joins TRBV7-9 and TRBJ2-7, with 7 bases that match TRBD1. This CDR3 spans 14 amino acids. Unmatched junction bases numbered 7, after V lost 1 base and J lost 7 bases. Germline CDR1 reads SEHNR; CDR2 reads FQNEAQ (reference sequence). The CDR3 DNA is TGTGCCAGCAGCTTAGGGGCAGGGGGTGGGGAGCAGTACTTC. This gives the protein CASSLGAGGGEQYF.

The chain joins TRBV6-5 to TRBJ1-1; 7 nucleotides agree with TRBD1. With V trimmed by 5 bases and J by 4 bases, 10 bases remained unmatched. The CDR3 runs to 15 residues. CDR1 and CDR2 from the germline V gene are MNHEY and SVGAGI. The chain's CDR3 is CASSKTGWLSTEAFF. The CDR3 DNA is TGTGCCAGCAGTAAGACAGGGTGGCTAAGCACTGAAGCTTTCTTT.

The chain combines TRBV30 with TRBJ1-5; the D gene is possibly TRBD1 (6 bases). V was cut by 0 bases and J by 0 bases, with 6 bases left in between. The germline V gene has CDR1 GTSNPN and CDR2 SVGIG (reference sequence). The CDR3 has 14 amino acids. The DNA of the CDR3 is TGTGCCTGGAGTGTACAGGGTAGCAATCAGCCCCAGCATTTT. As protein: CAWSVQGSNQPQHF.

The CDR3 DNA follows: TGTGCCAGCAGTAATTCCGGGTTGAACACCGGGGAGCTGTTTTTT. Translating it yields CASSNSGLNTGELFF. The V and J genes are TRBV6-5 and TRBJ2-2; no clear D. This CDR3 spans 15 amino acids. Germline-derived CDR1 and CDR2 are MNHEY and SVGAGI. Trimming took off 5 bases at V and 1 base at J, with 11 bases between the two ends.

The chain combines TRBV15 with TRBJ1-1; perhaps TRBD1 as D (6 bases). Germline V lookup: CDR1 LNHNV, CDR2 YYDKDF (reference sequence). There are 16 residues in the CDR3. Trimming removed 1 base from V and 4 bases from J, with 16 bases in between. The DNA of the CDR3 is TGTGCCACCAGCAGAGTGGGGGGCGTATTAGGCACTGAAGCTTTCTTT. Its protein product is CATSRVGGVLGTEAFF.

The chain joins TRBV6-6 to TRBJ2-7; TRBD1 aligns across 10 bases. Per germline, CDR1 MNHNY and CDR2 SVGAGI (reference sequence). J lost 7 bases, V lost 0 bases, and 9 bases had no gene match. The CDR3 has 16 residues. The CDR3 spells CASSYSGTGVRGEQYF. The CDR3 nucleotides are TGTGCCAGCAGTTACTCTGGGACAGGGGTCCGGGGGGAGCAGTACTTC.